The 27 T cell receptor beta chains below come from one sample, sequenced in a study of T cells in Graves' hyperthyroidism and ophthalmopathy. The source material, RNA transcripts, was used to amplify TCR beta CDR3 regions. Primed by the HTBI set, a first-round RT-PCR was run on the TCR CDR3. TCRdb reprocessed the multiplex PCR reads via MiXCR and lists one record per CDR3 protein. The sample records around 720,000 distinct CDR3 sequences, roughly 32% being singletons. The sequenced material came from blood. The receptors were gathered from a woman aged 40 to 49 with Graves' hyperthyroidism.

This clonotype was detected only a few times. This chain uses TRBV7-2 with TRBJ1-3, with D unclear. V shed 4 bases and J shed 0 bases, with 19 bases lying between them. The CDR3 loop spans 18 amino acids. CDR1 and CDR2 (germline): SGHTA, FQGNSA. CDR3 coding DNA: TGTGCCAGCAGCTCCCTTAGAGCCCCTAGGACCTCTGGAAACACCATATATTTT. It specifies CASSSLRAPRTSGNTIYF.

The chain uses TRBV19 and TRBJ2-7, with 12 bases aligning to TRBD2. Germline V gene data show CDR1 as LNHDA and CDR2 as SQIVND (reference sequence). V lost 7 bases, J lost 1 base, and 8 bases stayed unmatched. This CDR3 is 16 amino acids long. This CDR3 is CASKAWTSGVSYEQYF. The CDR3 region has the DNA TGTGCCAGTAAAGCGTGGACTAGCGGGGTTTCCTACGAGCAGTACTTC.

This clonotype occurred many times. J is TRBJ1-5 and V is TRBV5-8; 7 nucleotides match TRBD1. The CDR3 is made up of 14 amino acids. Trimming cost V 5 bases and J 7 bases; bases outside gene matches: 9. Per the germline V gene, CDR1 is SGHTS and CDR2 is YDEGEE. This CDR3 is CASSRDRDHQPQHF. For the CDR3, the DNA is TGTGCCAGCAGTCGCGACAGGGATCACCAGCCCCAGCATTTT.

A few counts support this clonotype. This chain connects TRBV6-5 to TRBJ2-5; D possibly matches TRBD1 or TRBD2 (5 bases each). Germline V gene data show CDR1 as MNHEY and CDR2 as SVGAGI. Trimming pared 6 bases from V and 3 bases from J, leaving 20 bases between. The CDR3 is 16 residues long. CDR3 in amino acids: CASRPQGAGIEETQYF. Written as DNA, the CDR3 is TGTGCCAGCAGGCCCCAGGGAGCAGGGATTGAAGAGACCCAGTACTTC.

This chain links TRBV2 with TRBJ1-1; D might be TRBD1 (5 bases). CDR1 and CDR2 (germline): SNHLY, FYNNEI. The V end was cut by 10 bases, the J end by 8 bases, with 14 bases between. This CDR3 is 11 amino acids long. The CDR3 bases are TGTGCCATTCCGGGACCGCGCGAAGCTTTCTTT. Translated: CAIPGPREAFF.

Concerning this clonotype itself: At one end the junction does not follow the germline gene, possibly because of a read error. CDR3 sequence: CASSPGLNNYGHTF. For the CDR3, the DNA is TGTGCCAGCAGTCCCGGACTGAACAACTATGGCCACACCTTC. The V and J genes are TRBV12-3 or TRBV12-4 and TRBJ1-2, with D unresolved. The CDR3 runs to 14 residues.

In its sample, this clonotype was seen many times. The genes are TRBV29-1 and TRBJ1-6; D is uncertain. V dropped 5 bases and J dropped 10 bases, with 9 bases sitting between them. Per the germline V gene, CDR1 is SQVTM and CDR2 is ANQGSEA. CDR3 size: 11 residues. CDR3 region: CSVYSQSPLHF. The CDR3 DNA reads TGCAGCGTTTACAGTCAATCACCCCTCCACTTT.

With respect to this clonotype: At one end the junction does not follow the germline gene, possibly because of a read error. J is TRBJ1-5 and V is TRBV7-8; tentatively, D is TRBD1 (6 bases). The CDR3 covers 14 residues. Germline V gene lookup returns CDR1 SGHVS and CDR2 FQNEAQ. The CDR3 loop reads CAGSLQGRAQPQHF. The CDR3 coding sequence is TGTGCCGGCAGCCTACAGGGCAGGGCGCAGCCCCAGCATTTT.

This clonotype was seen a handful of times. The chain links TRBV5-1 to TRBJ1-6; possibly TRBD1 for D (5 bases). V lost 4 bases and J 0 bases, leaving 20 bases between the germline ends. Germline V CDR1 and CDR2: SGHRS, YFSETQ. This CDR3 is built from 19 residues. The CDR3 nucleotides read TGCGCCAGCAGCCAAGATGTAAGGGGCCAAATCTCCTATAATTCACCCCTCCACTTT. Amino acids: CASSQDVRGQISYNSPLHF.

The sample holds one count of this clonotype. V is TRBV9 and J is TRBJ1-6; weak D call: TRBD1 (6 bases). Trimming shortened V by 0 bases and J by 6 bases, and 16 bases separated the two germline ends. This CDR3 spans 17 amino acids. Germline V gives CDR1 SGDLS, CDR2 YYNGEE. DNA of the CDR3: TGTGCCAGCAGCGTAGCTAGCGGGGGCAGACCTAATTCACCCCTCCACTTT. Translation: CASSVASGGRPNSPLHF.

This clonotype was recorded once. Given a much more abundant clone one base away, this may be a read error. The rearrangement links TRBV12-3 or TRBV12-4 to TRBJ1-2; possible D gene TRBD1, 6 bases. The V end was cut by 6 bases, the J end by 0 bases, with 17 bases between. The CDR3 sequence is 16 residues long. The CDR3 nucleotides are TGTGCCAGCAGGCGATGCAGGGGCGCAGCTAACTATGGCTACACCTTC. Translating it yields CASRRCRGAANYGYTF.

A single count supports this clonotype. One end of the junction is discordant with germline, which a read error may explain. The J gene is TRBJ1-5, the V gene TRBV7-9; no clear D gene. The CDR3 spans 15 residues. Germline V lookup: CDR1 SEHNR, CDR2 FQNEAQ (reference sequence). CDR3 in amino acids: CASSQDTTGPSVQHF. In nucleotides, the CDR3 is TGCGCCAGCAGCCAAGATACGACTGGACCATCAGTCCAGCATTTT.

This clonotype came up a few times. The chain combines TRBV20-1 with TRBJ1-5; D uncertain. This CDR3 is 14 amino acids long. In germline, CDR1 is DFQATT, CDR2 SNEGSKA (reference sequence). Between the trimmed V and J ends, which lost 3 bases and 3 bases, there was a span of 12 bases. The CDR3 DNA sequence: TGCAGTGCTAGTTTGTCGGGGTTCAATCAGCCCCAGCATTTT. This gives the protein CSASLSGFNQPQHF.

This clonotype appeared many times. CDR3 protein: CASSQGGQHEQYF. Here the CDR3 DNA reads TGCGCCAGCAGCCAAGGGGGCCAACACGAGCAGTACTTC. The gene calls are TRBV4-3 and TRBJ2-7; TRBD1 is a possible D gene (5 bases). CDR1 is LGHNA, CDR2 YSLEER, per germline. Trimming took off 1 base at V and 5 bases at J, with 9 bases between the two ends. This CDR3 has 13 amino acids.

CDR3 nucleotide sequence: TGTGCCAGCAGGACCAGGGGGCTCAACTCTGGAAACACCATATATTTT. Residues: CASRTRGLNSGNTIYF. This chain joins TRBV12-3 or TRBV12-4 and TRBJ1-3; 8 bases line up with TRBD1. The CDR3 contains 16 residues. J lost 0 bases, V lost 6 bases, and 7 bases had no gene match.

This clonotype was recorded once. A much more abundant neighbour one base away suggests this may be a read error. Here the CDR3 omits its conserved ending phenylalanine or tryptophan, so a read error is the likely source. This chain uses TRBV9 with TRBJ1-1; D uncertain. The V end lost 3 bases, the J end lost 5 bases, and 11 bases lay between the germline ends. The CDR3 length is 13 residues. The germline V gene has CDR1 SGDLS and CDR2 YYNGEE. CDR3 protein: CASSATQRTEAFL. CDR3 DNA: TGTGCCAGCAGCGCGACACAGCGGACTGAAGCTTTCCTT.

The chain joins TRBV5-1 to TRBJ2-7; D uncertain. Germline CDR1 reads SGHRS; CDR2 reads YFSETQ. V lost 0 bases and J 9 bases, leaving 10 bases between the germline ends. CDR3 length equals 12 residues. The CDR3 sequence is CASSLEAARQYF. CDR3 DNA sequence: TGCGCCAGCAGCTTGGAGGCGGCCAGGCAGTACTTC.

The rearrangement joins TRBV10-3 to TRBJ2-6; 8 bases match TRBD1. This CDR3 is built from 15 residues. Germline V gene sequence: CDR1 ENHRY, CDR2 SYGVKD. The trim removed 8 bases at V and 2 bases at J, leaving 5 bases unmatched. DNA of the CDR3: TGTGCCATCGACAGGGGCGCCGCTGGGGCCAACGTCCTGACTTTC. The encoded protein is CAIDRGAAGANVLTF.

The V and J genes are TRBV24-1 and TRBJ2-5, with D uncertain. Germline V gene sequence: CDR1 KGHDR, CDR2 SFDVKD. This CDR3 spans 16 amino acids. Trimming left V 2 bases short and J 3 bases short, with 15 bases between. The CDR3 region has the DNA TGTGCCACCAGTGATTCCCACGCCAGGCCAAAAGAGACCCAGTACTTC. Its translation: CATSDSHARPKETQYF.

This clonotype was picked up many times. This rearrangement joins TRBV2 to TRBJ2-5, with D tentatively TRBD1 (5 bases). V lost 2 bases, J lost 1 base, and 11 bases lay in between. The CDR3 is 15 amino acids. Germline CDR1 is SNHLY and CDR2 is FYNNEI. The CDR3 loop is CASSERQPVQETQYF. In DNA, the CDR3 is TGTGCCAGCAGTGAAAGACAGCCAGTCCAAGAGACCCAGTACTTC.

CDR3 in amino acids: CASSTDRGGEKLFF. The CDR3 DNA is TGCGCCAGCAGCACGGACAGGGGAGGAGAAAAACTGTTTTTT. This rearrangement joins TRBV5-1 to TRBJ1-4, with TRBD1 matching over 9 bases. Trimming cost V 4 bases and J 8 bases; bases outside gene matches: 6. The CDR3 covers 14 residues. The V gene's germline CDR1 is SGHRS and CDR2 YFSETQ.

As to this clonotype: Because it lacks the conserved phenylalanine or tryptophan at the end, this CDR3 is likely a read error. No DNA is shown, since the ends of the CDR3 on it are uncertain; the CDR3 is the one TCRdb lists. V is TRBV7-9 and J is TRBJ1-4. Including both end residues, the CDR3 is 8 amino acids long. The germline V gene has CDR1 SEHNR and CDR2 FQNEAQ (reference sequence). The CDR3 sequence: CASSLATT.

The gene calls are TRBV12-3 or TRBV12-4 and TRBJ1-2; D may be TRBD1 (5 bases). There are 14 residues in the CDR3. V lost 7 bases and J lost 3, with 15 bases in between. The CDR3 DNA reads TGTGCCAGCACTACGGGACGGAGTCACTATGGCTACACCTTC. This gives the protein CASTTGRSHYGYTF.

DNA for the CDR3: TGTGCCAGCGTTCTCCACCCGACAGGGTCTAACTATGGCTACACCTTC. Translation: CASVLHPTGSNYGYTF. The chain is built from TRBV6-5 and TRBJ1-2; 7 nucleotides agree with TRBD1. In germline, CDR1 is MNHEY, CDR2 SVGAGI. V gave up 8 bases and J gave up 0 bases; unmatched junction bases: 12. There are 16 residues in the CDR3.

In its sample, this clonotype was seen a few times. The CDR3 DNA follows: TGTGCCAGCAGCGCGTTCGGGGGAGATAGCTCTGGGGCCAACGTCCTGACTTTC. Translation: CASSAFGGDSSGANVLTF. The chain is built from TRBV9 and TRBJ2-6, with a weak D call TRBD2 (6 bases). Per germline, CDR1 SGDLS and CDR2 YYNGEE. This CDR3 contains 18 residues. The V and J ends lost 3 bases and 0 bases respectively, with 16 bases between them.

At least ten counts were recorded for this clonotype. The chain links TRBV2 to TRBJ1-5; 9 nucleotides line up with TRBD1. The junction had 7 bases not matched to a gene; V was cut back by 8 bases and J by 5 bases. Germline CDR1 is SNHLY and CDR2 is FYNNEI. The CDR3 runs to 14 residues. CDR3 residues: CASSPTGGDQPQHF. In nucleotides, the CDR3 is TGTGCCAGCTCACCGACAGGGGGGGATCAGCCCCAGCATTTT.

This clonotype was detected many times. The chain is built from TRBV7-2 and TRBJ1-1, with 11 bases identical to TRBD1. Trimming at V came to 5 bases and at J to 6 bases, leaving 14 bases not matched to a gene. This CDR3 is 17 amino acids long. Per germline, CDR1 SGHTA and CDR2 FQGNSA. The chain's CDR3 is CASSLQPDRGRVAEAFF. CDR3 coding DNA: TGTGCCAGCAGCCTACAACCGGACAGGGGGCGAGTTGCTGAAGCTTTCTTT.